This entry features one TCR beta chain sequence. The record originates from a study of blood T cell repertoires in COVID-19. About the research overall: PBMCs, B-cell-depleted T cells, or T cells provided the cDNA or gDNA that made up the material.

Trimming at V came to 6 bases and at J to 5 bases, leaving 2 bases not matched to a gene. Germline V CDR1 and CDR2: SNHLY, FYNNEI. The CDR3 is 15 residues long. Original handling: Quantification of nucleated cells was approximated via reference gene primer amplification. The method was immunoSEQ multiplex PCR; TCRdb's version includes in-frame clones alone and lacks a portion of them. The DNA gave D and trimming, while V, J and clone size come from that table. The sample consists of under 200,000 clones, 65% to 90% of them appearing once. The chain recombines TRBV2 with TRBJ1-6; 12 bases are a match to TRBD1. This clonotype was obtained from a human donor in a cohort sampled during active COVID-19. Sequenced sample: peripheral blood. Here the CDR3 reads CASSRDRGHNSPLHF. DNA for the CDR3: TGTGCCAGCAGCCGGGACAGGGGGCATAATTCACCCCTCCACTTT.